This T cell receptor (beta chain) was profiled in a study of cytomegalovirus exposure and HLA in healthy donors. On the study more broadly: It was reported in a later analysis that the 90 to 150 validation repertoires used the same platform as the roughly 700 first-cohort repertoires.

Sequenced by immunoSEQ multiplex PCR; TCRdb stores in-frame clones only, minus some. In the table there are 150,000 to 200,000 clones, roughly 86% of which are singletons. A remark on this clone: Its matching antigen is unknown.

With V trimmed by 7 bases and J by 0 bases, 13 bases remained unmatched. The CDR3 runs to 17 residues. Germline V gives CDR1 MNHEY, CDR2 SMNVEV (reference sequence). Overall study findings and caveats: Altogether, 160 or so TCR beta chains were recorded as cytomegalovirus-associated. The tendency of first-cohort TCR clusters to co-occur in the 100 to 150 validation repertoires was identified by a subsequent analysis.

This sequence was found in a man aged 25-45 years in good health and CMV-seropositive. This chain joins TRBV27 and TRBJ2-7, with 9 bases that match TRBD2. Sequencing was performed on PBMCs. CDR3 DNA: TGTGCCAGCACACCTAGCGGGGAGTCCGGAAGCTCCTACGAGCAGTACTTC. Its translation is CASTPSGESGSSYEQYF.